A single sample gave rise to the 32 T cell receptor beta chains below, sequenced in a study of blood T cell repertoires in COVID-19. Generated by immunoSEQ multiplex PCR, the TCRdb table keeps only in-frame clones and is missing some. The table lists about 260,000 clones, 85% to 90% of them singletons, with about 1% in the top ten. The source material was PBMCs or T cells enriched from blood (not recorded which). The receptor set was obtained from a man in his fifties or sixties who had been exposed to COVID-19.

The chain is built from TRBV4-1 and TRBJ1-1; a possible D gene is TRBD1 (5 bases). Trimming pared 0 bases from V and 10 bases from J, leaving 15 bases between. Germline V gene lookup returns CDR1 MGHRA and CDR2 YSYEKL. CDR3 length: 14 amino acids. The CDR3 bases are TGCGCCAGCAGCCAAGATTTGGATCAGGGCGCAGCTTTCTTT. Its translation: CASSQDLDQGAAFF.

This chain uses TRBV14 with TRBJ2-3, with 9 bases that match TRBD2. V was pared by 0 bases and J by 4 bases, with 11 bases of the junction left unmatched. Per the germline V gene, CDR1 is SGHDN and CDR2 is FVKESK. This CDR3 is built from 18 residues. CDR3 amino acids: CASSQDQGLAGLADTQYF. CDR3 coding DNA: TGTGCCAGCAGCCAAGATCAGGGGCTAGCGGGGCTAGCAGATACGCAGTATTTT.

V is TRBV12-5 and J is TRBJ1-5; D is undetermined. V lost 6 bases and J lost 2, with 17 bases in between. CDR1 is LGHNT and CDR2 is FRNRAP in the germline V gene. The CDR3 has 16 amino acids. This CDR3 reads CASGPSGREGNQPQHF. The CDR3 bases are TGTGCTAGTGGCCCGAGCGGGCGCGAGGGCAATCAGCCCCAGCATTTT.

This chain uses TRBV30 with TRBJ2-5; possibly TRBD1 for D (6 bases). CDR1 is GTSNPN and CDR2 is SVGIG in the germline V gene (reference sequence). The CDR3 totals 13 residues. The V gene lost 5 bases and the J gene lost 5 bases, with 15 bases spanning the gap. CDR3 DNA sequence: TGTGCCTGGTCCAGGGGTCTGAGGGAGACCCAGTACTTC. It encodes CAWSRGLRETQYF.

The chain combines TRBV3-1 (or the pseudogene TRBV3-2) with TRBJ2-3, with a possible D match to TRBD2 (6 bases). The ends were cut back, 0 bases at V and 4 bases at J, with 11 bases in the middle. This CDR3 is built from 15 residues. Per germline, CDR1 LGHDT and CDR2 YNNKEL (reference sequence). CDR3 region: CASSQDPTSPDTQYF. The CDR3 coding sequence is TGTGCCAGCAGCCAAGATCCCACTAGCCCAGATACGCAGTATTTT.

The chain uses TRBV5-1 and TRBJ1-3; unclear D gene. CDR3 size: 16 residues. The V and J ends lost 4 bases and 0 bases respectively, with 14 bases between them. Germline-derived CDR1 and CDR2 are SGHRS and YFSETQ. The CDR3 spells CASSPLSGHSGNTIYF. CDR3 in DNA: TGCGCCAGCAGCCCCCTAAGCGGCCACTCTGGAAACACCATATATTTT. The whole variable domain, remainder taken from reference TRBV5-1 and TRBJ1-3, is KAGVTQTPRYLIKTRGQQVTLSCSPISGHRSVSWYQQTPGQGLQFLFEYFSETQRNKGNFPGRFSGRQFSNSRSEMNVSTLELGDSALYLCASSPLSGHSGNTIYFGEGSWLTVV.

The CDR3 loop is CASSLYPENTGELFF. Written as DNA, the CDR3 is TGTGCCAGCAGCTTATACCCAGAAAACACCGGGGAGCTGTTTTTT. V is TRBV7-9 and J is TRBJ2-2; D is ambiguous. CDR1 is SEHNR, CDR2 FQNEAQ, per germline (reference sequence). Trimming took off 2 bases at V and 2 bases at J, with 9 bases between the two ends. The CDR3 extends over 15 amino acids.

The chain links TRBV5-5 to TRBJ2-7; tentatively, D is TRBD2 (7 bases). Trimming shortened V by 5 bases and J by 2 bases, and 26 bases separated the two germline ends. The CDR3 extends over 18 amino acids. The V gene's germline CDR1 is SGHKS and CDR2 YYEKEE (reference sequence). The CDR3 sequence: CASRGASPLGREAYEQYV. CDR3 DNA: TGTGCCAGCAGGGGGGCCTCCCCTCTAGGACGGGAGGCCTACGAGCAGTACGTC.

This chain uses TRBV5-5 with TRBJ1-6, with 7 positions matching TRBD1. The CDR3 consists of 14 residues. The germline V gene encodes CDR1 SGHKS and CDR2 YYEKEE (reference sequence). The J segment lost 10 bases and the V segment lost 4 bases, leaving 8 bases of the junction unmatched. CDR3 DNA: TGTGCCAGCAGCCCTCAGACAGGGAACTCACCCCTCCACTTT. Translation: CASSPQTGNSPLHF.

The chain has TRBV29-1 and TRBJ2-1; 13 bases align to TRBD2. The trim removed 4 bases at V and 8 bases at J, leaving 5 bases unmatched. The CDR3 consists of 14 residues. Germline V CDR1 and CDR2: SQVTM, ANQGSEA. The CDR3 region is CSVVGTSGAYEQFF. CDR3 DNA sequence: TGCAGCGTTGTCGGGACTAGCGGGGCTTATGAGCAGTTCTTC.

The chain combines TRBV28 with TRBJ2-1; D uncertain. Germline V gene lookup returns CDR1 MDHEN and CDR2 SYDVKM. The CDR3 is made up of 12 amino acids. V was trimmed by 7 bases and J by 5 bases, leaving 9 bases between them. CDR3 DNA sequence: TGTGCCAGCACCTACCAGGACAATGAGCAGTTCTTC. This encodes CASTYQDNEQFF.

The chain combines TRBV27 with TRBJ1-4, with D possibly TRBD1 on 5 matching bases. From germline, CDR1 is MNHEY and CDR2 SMNVEV (reference sequence). This CDR3 has 14 residues. V lost 6 bases to trimming and J lost 1 base, with 9 bases between them. This CDR3 is CASSPQGTNEKLFF. The CDR3 bases are TGTGCCAGCAGCCCTCAGGGAACTAATGAAAAACTGTTTTTT.

This chain uses TRBV5-1 with TRBJ2-2; 7 bases agree with TRBD1. Germline values: CDR1 SGHRS, CDR2 YFSETQ. V was pared by 4 bases and J by 4 bases, with 4 bases of the junction left unmatched. The CDR3 runs 14 residues. The CDR3 nucleotides are TGCGCCAGCAGCCCCGGACAGGCCACCGGGGAGCTGTTTTTT. Its protein product is CASSPGQATGELFF.

The V and J genes are TRBV3-1 (or the pseudogene TRBV3-2) and TRBJ2-5, with TRBD2 identical over 14 bases. The CDR3 is 17 amino acids. Germline V gene lookup returns CDR1 LGHDT and CDR2 YNNKEL (reference sequence). The V segment lost 1 base and the J segment 4 bases; nucleotides outside the gene matches: 5. The CDR3 DNA reads TGTGCCAGCAGCCAAGGCGGACTAGCGGGAGGTTTAGAGACCCAGTACTTC. It encodes CASSQGGLAGGLETQYF.

This clone was picked up one time. The chain carries TRBV2 and TRBJ2-2; 10 nucleotides align to TRBD2. V trimming: 6 bases; J trimming: 8 bases; junction bases outside the gene matches: 9. The germline V gene has CDR1 SNHLY and CDR2 FYNNEI. This CDR3 region has 15 residues. CDR3 in DNA: TGTGCCAGCAGGACGGGACTAGCGACGTGGGGGGAGCTGTTTTTT. This encodes CASRTGLATWGELFF.

The rearrangement links TRBV4-1 to TRBJ1-5; 10 bases match TRBD1. The CDR3 spans 15 residues. Germline V gene lookup returns CDR1 MGHRA and CDR2 YSYEKL. With V trimmed by 2 bases and J by 6 bases, 4 bases remained unmatched. CDR3: CASSQTDRGSQPQHF. CDR3 coding DNA: TGCGCCAGCAGCCAAACGGACAGGGGGTCTCAGCCCCAGCATTTT.

The V and J genes are TRBV14 and TRBJ1-2; D is uncertain. This CDR3 is built from 12 residues. The V gene's germline CDR1 is SGHDN and CDR2 FVKESK. Trimming cost V 0 bases and J 6 bases, with 5 bases left between them. The CDR3 spells CASSQDRDGYTF. CDR3 bases: TGTGCCAGCAGCCAAGATAGAGATGGCTACACCTTC.

The V call is TRBV2, the J call TRBJ1-5, with a weak D call TRBD1 (6 bases). The CDR3 is 17 amino acids. Germline lookup yields CDR1 SNHLY and CDR2 FYNNEI. The V gene lost 3 bases and the J gene lost 0 bases, with 15 bases spanning the gap. The CDR3 DNA is TGTGCCAGCAGTGACCACAGGGAGTCCTTTAGCAATCAGCCCCAGCATTTT. Translation gives CASSDHRESFSNQPQHF.

The genes are TRBV4-1 and TRBJ1-4; maybe TRBD1 (5 bases). V was shortened by 0 bases and J by 4 bases, with 18 bases between the two germline ends. This CDR3 is 18 amino acids long. The V gene's germline CDR1 is MGHRA and CDR2 YSYEKL. This CDR3 reads CASSQEAGGRALNEKLFF. In DNA, the CDR3 is TGCGCCAGCAGCCAAGAGGCCGGGGGAAGGGCCCTTAATGAAAAACTGTTTTTT.

The chain combines TRBV5-5 with TRBJ1-1; 8 positions match TRBD1. J gave up 10 bases and V 3 bases, and 2 bases lay outside the gene matches. CDR3 length: 11 residues. Germline CDR1 SGHKS, CDR2 YYEKEE (reference sequence). The CDR3 is CASSSQGGAFF. CDR3 DNA: TGTGCCAGCAGCTCACAGGGGGGAGCTTTCTTT.

V usage is TRBV18 and J usage is TRBJ2-3; 11 positions agree with TRBD2. The CDR3 contains 17 residues. V shed 4 bases and J 3 bases; nucleotides not matched to a gene: 9. Germline V gene data show CDR1 as KGHSH and CDR2 as LQKENI. The CDR3 sequence is CASSLLAGGPSTDTQYF. CDR3 in DNA: TGTGCCAGCTCACTGTTAGCGGGAGGGCCCTCGACAGATACGCAGTATTTT.

This chain links TRBV10-3 with TRBJ1-6; a possible D gene is TRBD1 (6 bases). V was shortened by 3 bases and J by 3 bases, with 15 bases between the two germline ends. Germline V lookup: CDR1 ENHRY, CDR2 SYGVKD. The CDR3 is 17 residues long. The DNA of the CDR3 is TGTGCCATCAGTGAAGGGAGGGGGGGAGGCTATAATTCACCCCTCCACTTT. It yields the protein CAISEGRGGGYNSPLHF.

The chain combines TRBV9 with TRBJ1-5; 10 positions match TRBD1. The V gene's germline CDR1 is SGDLS and CDR2 YYNGEE. Germline trimming cut 2 bases from V and 5 bases from J; bases unmatched to any gene: 7. The CDR3 is made up of 16 amino acids. The DNA for the CDR3 is TGTGCCAGCAGCGTTGGGACAGGGGTTGTTGATCAGCCCCAGCATTTT. Translated, it gives CASSVGTGVVDQPQHF.

CDR3 sequence (DNA): TGCGCCAGCAGCTTGGCGCGAGGGACTAATGAAAAACTGTTTTTT. It yields the protein CASSLARGTNEKLFF. This chain joins TRBV5-1 and TRBJ1-4; D gene ambiguous. The length of the CDR3 is 15 residues. The V gene lost 0 bases and the J gene lost 2 bases, with 8 bases spanning the gap. Germline CDR1 reads SGHRS; CDR2 reads YFSETQ.

CDR3 sequence reads: CASSELVGPYEQYF. The CDR3 nucleotides are TGTGCCAGCAGCGAGCTAGTGGGGCCCTACGAGCAGTACTTC. The chain combines TRBV7-2 with TRBJ2-7; D possibly corresponds to TRBD1 (5 bases). The CDR3 sequence is 14 residues long. Trimming shortened V by 5 bases and J by 2 bases, and 13 bases separated the two germline ends. Germline CDR1 SGHTA, CDR2 FQGNSA.

V and J are TRBV28 and TRBJ2-7; D ambiguous. This CDR3 is 14 amino acids long. Germline values: CDR1 MDHEN, CDR2 SYDVKM. Trimming removed 4 bases from V and 1 base from J, with 11 bases in between. CDR3 coding DNA: TGTGCCAGCAGTTCAGAAGACGGGTCCTACGAGCAGTACGTC. Translated, it gives CASSSEDGSYEQYV.

The genes are TRBV10-3 and TRBJ1-2, with D hard to call. This CDR3 region has 14 residues. V was trimmed by 0 bases and J by 6 bases, leaving 11 bases between them. Germline CDR1 and CDR2: ENHRY and SYGVKD. The CDR3 sequence is CAISESGGRDGYTF. CDR3 DNA sequence: TGTGCCATCAGTGAGTCGGGAGGGAGGGATGGCTACACCTTC.

The chain employs TRBV19 and TRBJ1-4; D is perhaps TRBD1 (5 bases). CDR3 length: 16 residues. The germline V and J ends were trimmed by 6 bases and 1 base, with 15 bases remaining between them. Looked up from germline, CDR1 is LNHDA and CDR2 is SQIVND (reference sequence). The CDR3 nucleotides are TGTGCCAGTAGAACCGGAGACAGATTAACTAATGAAAAACTGTTTTTT. Its translation is CASRTGDRLTNEKLFF.

This chain connects TRBV5-1 to TRBJ2-2; D call uncertain. Trimming cost V 0 bases and J 1 base, with 7 bases left between them. The CDR3 is made up of 15 amino acids. The V gene's germline CDR1 is SGHRS and CDR2 YFSETQ. The CDR3 DNA is TGCGCCAGCAGCTTGGGGAGTCGGAACACCGGGGAGCTGTTTTTT. It translates to CASSLGSRNTGELFF.

The rearrangement links TRBV29-1 to TRBJ1-2; 7 bases align to TRBD1. The CDR3 runs to 13 residues. Germline-derived CDR1 and CDR2 are SQVTM and ANQGSEA. Trimming at V came to 7 bases and at J to 0 bases, leaving 5 bases not matched to a gene. The CDR3 spells CSDQGQPNYGYTF. The CDR3, as DNA: TGCAGCGACCAGGGACAGCCTAACTATGGCTACACCTTC. The full variable domain, rest sourced from reference TRBV29-1 and TRBJ1-2, is SAVISQKPSRDICQRGTSLTIQCQVDSQVTMMFWYRQQPGQSLTLIATANQGSEATYESGFVIDKFPISRPNLTFSTLTVSNMSPEDSSIYLCSDQGQPNYGYTFGSGTRLTVV.

The V gene is TRBV7-2, the J gene TRBJ1-1, with D maybe TRBD1 (5 bases). V was trimmed by 3 bases and J by 5 bases, leaving 10 bases between them. This CDR3 contains 13 residues. Germline CDR1 is SGHTA and CDR2 is FQGNSA. This CDR3 reads CASSLDRGTEAFF. CDR3 coding DNA: TGTGCCAGCAGCTTGGACCGGGGGACTGAAGCTTTCTTT.

V usage is TRBV24-1 and J usage is TRBJ2-1; the D gene is possibly TRBD1 (6 bases). Germline values: CDR1 KGHDR, CDR2 SFDVKD. CDR3 length: 16 residues. V dropped 0 bases and J dropped 0 bases, with 8 bases sitting between them. CDR3: CATSDLQGSSYNEQFF. The CDR3, as DNA: TGTGCCACCAGTGATTTGCAGGGGTCCTCCTACAATGAGCAGTTCTTC.